Below are 9 T cell receptor beta chains sequenced from a single sample in a study of blood T cells in healthy people across ages. A second 7 to 11 cycle PCR used barcoded and J-beta primers. TCRdb fed the 5' RACE reads into MiXCR, producing one record per CDR3 protein. This table has 1.5 million to 2 million distinct CDR3 sequences, roughly 27% appearing once. Sequencing was carried out using blood. All receptors come from a woman in her twenties or thirties in good health.

With respect to this clonotype: Because the CDR3 is missing its conserved closing phenylalanine or tryptophan, this is likely a read error. The chain couples TRBV6-2 or TRBV6-3 to TRBJ2-1, with no clear D. The germline gives CDR1 MNHEY, CDR2 SVGEGT. The CDR3 has 14 amino acids. The CDR3 DNA sequence: TGTGCCAGTAGTTACTCGATGTCTCGCGATGAGCAGTTCTTA. Protein product: CASSYSMSRDEQFL.

This chain uses TRBV28 with TRBJ2-7, with 8 bases lining up with TRBD2. The CDR3 runs 16 residues. Germline V gene sequence: CDR1 MDHEN, CDR2 SYDVKM. The junction had 9 bases not matched to a gene; V was cut back by 3 bases and J by 2 bases. CDR3 amino acids: CASSFNLAGLTYEQYF. The CDR3 DNA is TGTGCCAGCAGTTTTAATCTAGCGGGCCTTACCTACGAGCAGTACTTC.

This clonotype came up once. The gene calls are TRBV4-1 and TRBJ1-2; unclear D gene. The CDR3 runs 14 residues. The V gene lost 0 bases and the J gene lost 2 bases, with 7 bases spanning the gap. The germline V gene encodes CDR1 MGHRA and CDR2 YSYEKL. The CDR3 reads CASSQEVYNYGYTF. In DNA form, the CDR3 reads TGCGCCAGCAGCCAAGAAGTATACAACTATGGCTACACCTTC.

This clonotype has more than one count but fewer than ten. The chain is built from TRBV5-1 and TRBJ2-1; D call uncertain. Trimming left V 0 bases short and J 12 bases short, with 16 bases between. The CDR3 has 14 residues. Germline CDR1 SGHRS, CDR2 YFSETQ. CDR3 nucleotide sequence: TGCGCCAGCAGCTTGGGGCTAGAACCCAAGGTGCAGTTCTTC. As protein: CASSLGLEPKVQFF.

The chain carries TRBV29-1 and TRBJ2-7; tentative D call: TRBD1 (6 bases). V shed 5 bases and J shed 3 bases, with 14 bases lying between them. CDR3 length: 13 residues. Germline loops: CDR1 SQVTM, CDR2 ANQGSEA. The CDR3: CSVRSFRGYEQYF. Written as DNA, the CDR3 is TGCAGCGTTCGGAGTTTCAGGGGCTACGAGCAGTACTTC.

This chain uses TRBV7-2 with TRBJ2-5; 7 bases align to TRBD2. Trimming removed 5 bases from V and 2 bases from J; junction bases left unmatched: 8. The CDR3 is made up of 15 amino acids. Germline assignment: CDR1 SGHTA and CDR2 FQGNSA. The CDR3 nucleotides are TGTGCCAGCAGCCGCCAGCCGGGACTACAAGAGACCCAGTACTTC. The encoded protein is CASSRQPGLQETQYF. Together with reference TRBV7-2 and TRBJ2-5, the CDR3 gives the full variable domain: GAGVSQSPSNKVTEKGKDVELRCDPISGHTALYWYRQSLGQGLEFLIYFQGNSAPDKSGLPSDRFSAERTGGSVSTLTIQRTQQEDSAVYLCASSRQPGLQETQYFGPGTRLLVL.

This clonotype was observed a few times. The genes are TRBV29-1 and TRBJ2-7, with 7 bases lining up with TRBD1. V was pared by 7 bases and J by 5 bases, with 8 bases of the junction left unmatched. The CDR3 is 12 residues long. CDR1 is SQVTM and CDR2 is ANQGSEA in the germline V gene. The CDR3 protein is CSGRQGSNEQYF. CDR3 nucleotide sequence: TGCAGCGGTAGACAGGGTAGTAACGAGCAGTACTTC.

V gene TRBV4-1 combines with J gene TRBJ2-3; 7 nucleotides match TRBD1. The J segment lost 2 bases and the V segment lost 1 base, leaving 9 bases of the junction unmatched. Germline V gives CDR1 MGHRA, CDR2 YSYEKL. This CDR3 is 17 amino acids long. CDR3 amino acids: CASSQVQTGSYTDTQYF. CDR3 bases: TGCGCCAGCAGCCAAGTTCAGACAGGGAGCTACACAGATACGCAGTATTTT.

This clonotype was detected a few times. The chain uses TRBV6-2 or TRBV6-3 and TRBJ2-1, with a possible D match to TRBD1 (6 bases). This CDR3 spans 15 amino acids. Germline V gene lookup returns CDR1 MNHEY and CDR2 SVGEGT. V was shortened by 2 bases and J by 2 bases, with 10 bases between the two germline ends. In DNA, the CDR3 is TGTGCCAGCAGTTACGCCTGGGGGCCCTACAATGAGCAGTTCTTC. This encodes CASSYAWGPYNEQFF.